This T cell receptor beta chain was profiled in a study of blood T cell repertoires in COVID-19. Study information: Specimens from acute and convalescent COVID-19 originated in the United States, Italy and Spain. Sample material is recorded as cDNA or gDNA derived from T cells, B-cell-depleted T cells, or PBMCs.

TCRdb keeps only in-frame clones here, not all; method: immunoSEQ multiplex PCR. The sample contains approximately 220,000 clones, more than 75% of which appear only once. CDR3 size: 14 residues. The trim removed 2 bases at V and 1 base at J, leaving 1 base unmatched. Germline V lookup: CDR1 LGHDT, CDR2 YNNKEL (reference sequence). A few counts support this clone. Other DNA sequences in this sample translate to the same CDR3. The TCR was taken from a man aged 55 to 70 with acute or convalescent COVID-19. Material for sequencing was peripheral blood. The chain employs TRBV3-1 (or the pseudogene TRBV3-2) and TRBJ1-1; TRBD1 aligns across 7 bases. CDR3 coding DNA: TGTGCCAGCAGCCAAAGACAGGGGAACACTGAAGCTTTCTTT. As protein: CASSQRQGNTEAFF.